This T cell receptor beta chain emerged from a study of regulatory T cells in long-lasting Graves disease. Study-wide results and limits: Patients whose Graves' disease persisted exhibited lower TCR diversity than those newly diagnosed.

Note on this clonotype: Its antigen is undetermined.

CDR3 regions were amplified by Arm-PCR using iRepertoire HTBI primers to build TCR beta libraries. TCRdb analysed the multiplex PCR reads with MiXCR anew, one entry per CDR3 protein. The table shows approximately 350,000 distinct CDR3 sequences, with 10% to 15% occurring only once. Sample time point: newly diagnosed GD, antithyroid drugs for less than 3 months. The TCR library was made from RNA that had been extracted from PBMCs in TRIzol. The same sample was also studied in work on T cells in Graves' hyperthyroidism and ophthalmopathy.

The origin of this receptor is a woman aged 18 to 35 with Graves disease. The specimen was peripheral blood mononuclear cells (PBMCs), collected at new diagnosis, from a patient treated with antithyroid drugs.

The CDR3 coding sequence is TGTGCCAGTAGTATAGAGGAAAACTATGGCTACACCTTC. It encodes CASSIEENYGYTF. The J gene is TRBJ1-2, the V gene TRBV19, with unresolved D. V lost 0 bases, J lost 2 bases, and 4 bases lay in between. The CDR3 sequence is 13 residues long. The germline V gene has CDR1 LNHDA and CDR2 SQIVND (reference sequence).